The rows below give T cell receptor beta chains drawn from one sample of a study of T cell responses to AZD1222 COVID-19 vaccine. Generated by immunoSEQ multiplex PCR, the TCRdb table keeps only in-frame clones and is missing some. The sample lists about 170,000 clones, 70% to 90% seen once, with about 4.3% in the top ten. The sequencing here drew on peripheral blood, taken 28 days after the second dose of the MenACWY control vaccine. Receptors were obtained from an adult who received the MenACWY meningococcal vaccine as a control. CDR3s include the opening cysteine and the closing phenylalanine or tryptophan. A D gene is named only where the DNA matches it firmly. Expanded clones get a size class; other rows say once, few or many, or leave the size out.

D: -; size: -; J: TRBJ2-1; V: TRBV30; CDR3: CAWMIAGTAEQFF; DNA: TGTGCCTGGATGATTGCAGGGACGGCTGAGCAGTTCTTC
D: TRBD2; size: once; J: TRBJ2-4; V: TRBV7-9; CDR3: CASSFSRRGVKNIQYF; DNA: TGTGCCAGCAGCTTCTCGAGACGGGGGGTCAAAAACATTCAGTACTTC
D: TRBD1; size: -; J: TRBJ2-5; V: TRBV4-2; CDR3: CASSQALTGGHVETQYF; DNA: TGTGCCAGCAGCCAAGCTTTGACAGGGGGTCATGTAGAGACCCAGTACTTC
D: -; size: few; J: TRBJ1-1; V: TRBV2; CDR3: CASLMNTEAFF; DNA: TGTGCCAGCTTGATGAACACTGAAGCTTTCTTT
D: -; size: -; J: TRBJ2-7; V: TRBV6-5; CDR3: CASSYSRPAYEQYF; DNA: TGTGCCAGCAGTTACTCGAGACCGGCCTACGAGCAGTACTTC
D: TRBD1; size: -; J: TRBJ2-7; V: TRBV7-2; CDR3: CASSLVRTGRSYEQYF; DNA: TGTGCCAGCAGCTTAGTTCGGACAGGGCGCTCCTACGAGCAGTACTTC
D: -; size: once; J: TRBJ2-6; V: TRBV14; CDR3: CASSQDLGLGRYSGANVLTF; DNA: TGTGCCAGCAGCCAAGATTTGGGGCTGGGGCGATACTCTGGGGCCAACGTCCTGACTTTC
D: -; size: -; J: TRBJ2-7; V: TRBV9; CDR3: CASSVGDSRTYEQYF; DNA: TGTGCCAGCAGCGTGGGGGACTCACGAACCTACGAGCAGTACTTC
D: -; size: -; J: TRBJ1-1; V: TRBV4-3; CDR3: CASSQITGNTEAFF; DNA: TGCGCCAGCAGCCAAATAACAGGGAACACTGAAGCTTTCTTT
D: TRBD1; size: once; J: TRBJ2-7; V: TRBV11-2; CDR3: CASSWGQAAISYEQYF; DNA: TGTGCCAGCAGCTGGGGACAGGCCGCGATCTCCTACGAGCAGTACTTC
D: -; size: -; J: TRBJ2-3; V: TRBV28; CDR3: CASSSDVGKADTQYF; DNA: TGTGCCAGCAGTTCGGACGTTGGGAAAGCAGATACGCAGTATTTT
D: -; size: few; J: TRBJ1-6; V: TRBV2; CDR3: CIRRAQGNSPLHF; DNA: TGTATCCGTAGAGCCCAGGGGAATTCACCCCTCCACTTT
D: -; size: -; J: TRBJ1-2; V: TRBV5-4; CDR3: CASSPYATGIQGYGYTF; DNA: TGTGCCAGCAGCCCCTACGCCACGGGGATTCAAGGGTATGGCTACACCTTC
D: TRBD2; size: -; J: TRBJ2-3; V: TRBV19; CDR3: CASSPGGALGTQYF; DNA: TGTGCCAGTAGCCCCGGGGGGGCCCTGGGGACGCAGTATTTT
D: -; size: -; J: TRBJ2-7; V: TRBV24-1; CDR3: CATSDYDMGRESYEQYF; DNA: TGTGCCACCAGTGATTATGATATGGGGAGAGAGTCTTACGAGCAGTACTTC
D: -; size: -; J: TRBJ1-2; V: TRBV28; CDR3: CASSSGASYGYTF; DNA: TGTGCCAGCAGTTCAGGGGCCAGTTATGGCTACACCTTC
D: -; size: -; J: TRBJ1-5; V: TRBV27; CDR3: CASSFVASPNQPQHF; DNA: TGTGCCAGCAGTTTCGTGGCGTCGCCTAATCAGCCCCAGCATTTT
D: -; size: once; J: TRBJ2-1; V: TRBV7-2; CDR3: CASIADYPYNEQFF; DNA: TGTGCCAGCATCGCGGACTACCCGTACAATGAGCAGTTCTTC
D: TRBD1; size: -; J: TRBJ2-2; V: TRBV6-8; CDR3: CASSYSAPGTARTGELFF; DNA: TGTGCCAGCAGTTACTCGGCCCCCGGGACAGCCCGCACCGGGGAGCTGTTTTTT
D: -; size: -; J: TRBJ2-1; V: TRBV5-1; CDR3: CASRQDGSSYNEQFF; DNA: TGCGCCAGCAGGCAGGACGGGAGCTCCTACAATGAGCAGTTCTTC
D: -; size: -; J: TRBJ1-2; V: TRBV5-1; CDR3: CASSTTARGYGYTF; DNA: TGCGCCAGCAGCACTACGGCTAGGGGCTATGGCTACACCTTC
D: -; size: -; J: TRBJ1-4; V: TRBV11-2; CDR3: CASSFGGLSVSANEKLFF; DNA: TGTGCCAGCAGCTTCGGGGGGCTCAGTGTCTCGGCTAATGAAAAACTGTTTTTT
D: -; size: -; J: TRBJ2-5; V: TRBV7-8; CDR3: CASSLAGGQETQYF; DNA: TGTGCCAGCAGCTTAGCAGGGGGCCAAGAGACCCAGTACTTC
D: -; size: -; J: TRBJ2-1; V: TRBV20-1; CDR3: CSASADGPQFF; DNA: TGCAGTGCTAGCGCCGACGGCCCTCAGTTCTTC
D: -; size: -; J: TRBJ1-3; V: TRBV15; CDR3: CATSLRSGNTIYF; DNA: TGTGCCACCAGCTTACGATCTGGAAACACCATATATTTT
D: TRBD1; size: -; J: TRBJ2-1; V: TRBV7-3; CDR3: CASSSGQPYNEQFF; DNA: TGTGCCAGCAGCTCGGGACAGCCCTACAATGAGCAGTTCTTC
D: -; size: -; J: TRBJ2-7; V: TRBV3-1/TRBV3-2; CDR3: CASSPGIGLTSSYEQYF; DNA: TGTGCCAGCAGCCCGGGAATCGGACTTACCAGCTCCTACGAGCAGTACTTC
D: -; size: -; J: TRBJ1-2; V: TRBV7-9; CDR3: CASSLQGEGGGYTF; DNA: TGTGCCAGCAGCCTCCAGGGAGAAGGTGGCGGCTACACCTTC
D: -; size: -; J: TRBJ1-6; V: TRBV5-6; CDR3: CASSLEEKYLSPLHF; DNA: TGTGCCAGCAGCTTGGAGGAGAAATATCTTTCACCCCTCCACTTT
D: TRBD2; size: once; J: TRBJ2-1; V: TRBV28; CDR3: CASSVSGRGSYNEQFF; DNA: TGTGCCAGCAGTGTGTCTGGGAGGGGATCCTACAATGAGCAGTTCTTC
D: -; size: -; J: TRBJ2-1; V: TRBV9; CDR3: CASSPIGGAGDNEQFF; DNA: TGTGCCAGCAGCCCCATCGGGGGAGCGGGCGACAATGAGCAGTTCTTC
D: -; size: -; J: TRBJ2-3; V: TRBV20-1; CDR3: CSASLTGTDTQYF; DNA: TGCAGTGCTAGTTTGACAGGCACAGATACGCAGTATTTT
D: -; size: -; J: TRBJ1-1; V: TRBV6-5; CDR3: CASSYSSAGRGTEAFF; DNA: TGTGCCAGCAGTTACTCGAGCGCGGGGAGAGGAACTGAAGCTTTCTTT
D: TRBD1; size: -; J: TRBJ1-6; V: TRBV23-1; CDR3: CASSSTGQGSKPDNSPLHF; DNA: TGCGCCAGCAGTTCAACGGGACAGGGCTCTAAACCGGATAATTCACCCCTCCACTTT
D: TRBD2; size: -; J: TRBJ2-7; V: TRBV5-6; CDR3: CASSPGLEVVEQYF; DNA: TGTGCCAGCAGCCCCGGACTAGAGGTCGTCGAGCAGTACTTC
D: TRBD1; size: -; J: TRBJ2-3; V: TRBV24-1; CDR3: CATSDSQWTGLTDTQYF; DNA: TGTGCCACCAGTGATTCGCAATGGACAGGGCTCACAGATACGCAGTATTTT
D: TRBD2; size: -; J: TRBJ2-1; V: TRBV6-2/TRBV6-3; CDR3: CASSYRASGYNEQFF; DNA: TGTGCCAGCAGTTATAGGGCTAGCGGATACAATGAGCAGTTCTTC
D: -; size: -; J: TRBJ1-1; V: TRBV2; CDR3: CASSRVEEAFF; DNA: TGTGCCAGCAGTCGGGTGGAGGAAGCTTTCTTT
D: -; size: -; J: TRBJ1-6; V: TRBV24-1; CDR3: CATSEGGYNSPLHF; DNA: TGTGCCACCAGTGAGGGGGGTTATAATTCACCCCTCCACTTT
D: TRBD1; size: -; J: TRBJ2-5; V: TRBV10-1; CDR3: CASSAYGTGETQYF; DNA: TGCGCCAGCAGTGCGTACGGGACAGGGGAGACCCAGTACTTC
D: TRBD1; size: -; J: TRBJ2-7; V: TRBV12-5; CDR3: CASGLAPGTGVLDF; DNA: TGTGCTAGTGGTTTGGCCCCCGGGACAGGGGTTTTGGACTTC
D: -; size: -; J: TRBJ1-5; V: TRBV4-1; CDR3: CASSPAETGIQQPQHF; DNA: TGCGCCAGCAGCCCCGCAGAGACAGGCATACAACAGCCCCAGCATTTT
D: -; size: -; J: TRBJ2-3; V: TRBV27; CDR3: CASRKYKATDTQYF; DNA: TGTGCCAGCAGGAAGTATAAAGCTACAGATACGCAGTATTTT
D: -; size: -; J: TRBJ1-1; V: TRBV28; CDR3: CASNYPRTEAFF; DNA: TGTGCCAGCAATTATCCGCGGACTGAAGCTTTCTTT
D: TRBD2; size: -; J: TRBJ2-7; V: TRBV7-9; CDR3: CASRLAGEGEQYF; DNA: TGTGCCAGCAGGCTAGCGGGAGAAGGGGAGCAGTACTTC
D: TRBD2; size: -; J: TRBJ2-2; V: TRBV10-2; CDR3: CASRLTAGGPYGELFF; DNA: TGCGCCAGCAGACTAACAGCGGGAGGGCCCTACGGGGAGCTGTTTTTT
D: TRBD1; size: once; J: TRBJ1-5; V: TRBV28; CDR3: CASRTQGAHQPQHF; DNA: TGTGCCAGCAGAACGCAGGGGGCGCATCAGCCCCAGCATTTT
D: -; size: -; J: TRBJ2-1; V: TRBV2; CDR3: CASTDSRIYNEQFF; DNA: TGTGCCAGCACCGACAGTAGGATCTACAATGAGCAGTTCTTC
D: -; size: -; J: TRBJ1-2; V: TRBV18; CDR3: CASSWATGDGYTF; DNA: TGTGCCAGCTCCTGGGCCACCGGAGACGGCTACACCTTC
D: -; size: -; J: TRBJ1-6; V: TRBV19; CDR3: CASRQQGTINSPLHF; DNA: TGTGCCAGTAGACAACAGGGAACAATAAATTCACCCCTCCACTTT
D: -; size: -; J: TRBJ1-2; V: TRBV28; CDR3: CASWGRFNYGYTF; DNA: TGTGCCAGCTGGGGGCGTTTCAACTATGGCTACACCTTC
D: -; size: -; J: TRBJ2-7; V: TRBV5-1; CDR3: CASSLMLGSYEQYF; DNA: TGCGCCAGCAGCTTGATGTTGGGCTCCTACGAGCAGTACTTC
D: -; size: -; J: TRBJ1-2; V: TRBV6-2/TRBV6-3; CDR3: CASSYEVYGYTF; DNA: TGTGCCAGCAGTTACGAAGTTTATGGCTACACCTTC
D: -; size: -; J: TRBJ1-1; V: TRBV19; CDR3: CASMDRWNTEAFF; DNA: TGTGCCAGTATGGACAGATGGAACACTGAAGCTTTCTTT
D: -; size: -; J: TRBJ2-3; V: TRBV11-2; CDR3: CASSLVFPTSTDTQYF; DNA: TGTGCCAGCAGCTTAGTATTCCCCACTAGCACAGATACGCAGTATTTT
D: -; size: -; J: TRBJ1-1; V: TRBV5-4; CDR3: CASKQGVEAFF; DNA: TGTGCCAGCAAACAGGGAGTTGAAGCTTTCTTT
D: TRBD1; size: -; J: TRBJ1-1; V: TRBV18; CDR3: CASSLRQGNTEAFF; DNA: TGTGCCAGCTCACTAAGACAGGGAAACACTGAAGCTTTCTTT
D: -; size: -; J: TRBJ2-7; V: TRBV9; CDR3: CASSARDPGEQYF; DNA: TGTGCCAGCAGCGCCCGGGACCCGGGGGAGCAGTACTTC
D: TRBD1; size: -; J: TRBJ2-1; V: TRBV7-9; CDR3: CASVAGQGIDEQFF; DNA: TGTGCCAGCGTTGCGGGACAGGGCATCGATGAGCAGTTCTTC